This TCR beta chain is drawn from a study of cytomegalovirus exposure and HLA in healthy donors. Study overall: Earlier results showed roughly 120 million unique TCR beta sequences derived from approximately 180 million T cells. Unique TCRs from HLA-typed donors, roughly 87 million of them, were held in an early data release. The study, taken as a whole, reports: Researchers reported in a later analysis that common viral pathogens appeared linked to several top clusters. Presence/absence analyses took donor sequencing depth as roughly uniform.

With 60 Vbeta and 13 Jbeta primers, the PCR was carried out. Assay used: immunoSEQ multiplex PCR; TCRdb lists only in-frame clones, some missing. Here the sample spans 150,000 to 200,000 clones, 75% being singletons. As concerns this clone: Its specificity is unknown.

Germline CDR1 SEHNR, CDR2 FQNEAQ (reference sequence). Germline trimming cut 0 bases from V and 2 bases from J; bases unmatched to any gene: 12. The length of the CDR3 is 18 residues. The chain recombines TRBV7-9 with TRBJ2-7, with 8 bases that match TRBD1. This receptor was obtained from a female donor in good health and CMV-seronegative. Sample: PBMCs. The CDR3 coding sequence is TGTGCCAGCAGCTTAGCGCATGTTCGGGACAGGAAAACCTACGAGCAGTACTTC. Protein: CASSLAHVRDRKTYEQYF.